The next 18 T cell receptor beta chains were all read from a single sample in a study of beta chain features in type 1 diabetes. Reverse transcription of all isolated RNA meant that expressed TCRB transcripts were sequenced. Profiled with immunoSEQ multiplex PCR; TCRdb holds only in-frame clones, not every one. This table holds about 360,000 clones, about 12% found once. What was sequenced was naive CD4+ T cells from blood. The receptors were sampled from a man between 18 and 35 years old in good health.

This clone was counted only a few times. The rearrangement uses TRBV7-9 and TRBJ2-2; 12 bases line up with TRBD2. The V gene's germline CDR1 is SEHNR and CDR2 FQNEAQ (reference sequence). The J segment lost 4 bases and the V segment lost 10 bases, leaving 4 bases of the junction unmatched. CDR3 length: 14 residues. Here the CDR3 DNA reads TGTGCCACTCTAGCGGGAGGGCTCACCGGGGAGCTGTTTTTT. Amino acid sequence: CATLAGGLTGELFF. The variable domain in full, completed from reference TRBV7-9 and TRBJ2-2, reads DTGVSQNPRHKITKRGQNVTFRCDPISEHNRLYWYRQTLGQGPEFLTYFQNEAQLEKSRLLSDRFSAERPKGSFSTLEIQRTEQGDSAMYLCATLAGGLTGELFFGEGSRLTVL.

A few counts support this clone. The chain joins TRBV5-6 to TRBJ2-1, with 8 nucleotides matching TRBD2. The germline V gene encodes CDR1 SGHDT and CDR2 YYEEEE. The CDR3 loop spans 16 amino acids. V was clipped by 4 bases and J by 2 bases; unmatched bases: 8. This CDR3 reads CASSTGAGGPYNEQFF. CDR3 DNA sequence: TGTGCCAGCAGCACTGGCGCGGGAGGCCCCTACAATGAGCAGTTCTTC.

In its sample, this clone was seen a few times. The chain carries TRBV28 and TRBJ1-1; 7 bases are a match to TRBD1. This CDR3 contains 15 residues. Germline lookup yields CDR1 MDHEN and CDR2 SYDVKM. V shed 6 bases and J 4 bases; nucleotides not matched to a gene: 11. CDR3 loop: CASRGRGGAGTEAFF. The CDR3 nucleotides read TGTGCCAGCAGGGGACGAGGGGGCGCCGGCACTGAAGCTTTCTTT.

This clone was counted between two and nine times. The chain joins TRBV12-5 to TRBJ2-7, with 9 bases fitting TRBD1. In germline, CDR1 is LGHNT, CDR2 FRNRAP. Germline trimming cut 4 bases from V and 5 bases from J; bases unmatched to any gene: 9. The length of the CDR3 is 15 residues. The CDR3 DNA is TGTGCTAGTGGTTATGGGGACAGGGCTGGCGACGAGCAGTACTTC. This encodes CASGYGDRAGDEQYF.

This chain connects TRBV7-9 to TRBJ2-5; 7 bases agree with TRBD1. Germline V gene lookup returns CDR1 SEHNR and CDR2 FQNEAQ (reference sequence). The CDR3 is 15 residues long. V was clipped by 5 bases and J by 3 bases; unmatched bases: 9. In DNA, the CDR3 is TGTGCCAGCAGCCCCCTACTCGGGACAGAAGAGACCCAGTACTTC. This codes for CASSPLLGTEETQYF. Full variable domain (outside the CDR3, taken from reference TRBV7-9 and TRBJ2-5): DTGVSQNPRHKITKRGQNVTFRCDPISEHNRLYWYRQTLGQGPEFLTYFQNEAQLEKSRLLSDRFSAERPKGSFSTLEIQRTEQGDSAMYLCASSPLLGTEETQYFGPGTRLLVL.

The V gene is TRBV11-2, the J gene TRBJ2-4; D not certain. Deletions cut 2 bases from V and 2 bases from J, with 7 bases between. The CDR3 has 14 residues. Germline CDR1 SGHAT, CDR2 FQNNGV. CDR3 residues: CASSLHVSKNIQYF. CDR3 DNA sequence: TGTGCCAGCAGCTTACATGTGTCCAAAAACATTCAGTACTTC.

The sample holds a few counts of this clone. This chain links TRBV5-1 with TRBJ2-7; a possible D gene is TRBD2 (6 bases). V was pared by 1 base and J by 6 bases, with 8 bases between. Germline CDR1 reads SGHRS; CDR2 reads YFSETQ. The CDR3 runs 12 residues. The CDR3 is CASSLSTSEQYF. As DNA, the CDR3 is TGCGCCAGCAGCTTGTCGACTAGCGAGCAGTACTTC.

The chain has TRBV7-9 and TRBJ1-4; 7 bases match TRBD1. Germline loops: CDR1 SEHNR, CDR2 FQNEAQ (reference sequence). The CDR3 spans 14 residues. Trimming removed 6 bases from V and 2 bases from J; junction bases left unmatched: 3. The DNA of the CDR3 is TGTGCCAGCAGGGCAGGGGGTACTAATGAAAAACTGTTTTTT. Protein sequence: CASRAGGTNEKLFF. The whole variable domain, filled in from reference TRBV7-9 and TRBJ1-4, reads DTGVSQNPRHKITKRGQNVTFRCDPISEHNRLYWYRQTLGQGPEFLTYFQNEAQLEKSRLLSDRFSAERPKGSFSTLEIQRTEQGDSAMYLCASRAGGTNEKLFFGSGTQLSVL.

The chain has TRBV7-3 and TRBJ2-1; D perhaps matches TRBD2 (6 bases). Germline V lookup: CDR1 SGHTA, CDR2 FQGTGA. The CDR3 extends over 15 amino acids. The V gene lost 1 base and the J gene lost 4 bases, with 11 bases spanning the gap. This CDR3 reads CASSLRASAYNEQFF. The CDR3 coding sequence is TGTGCCAGCAGCTTAAGGGCTAGCGCATACAATGAGCAGTTCTTC.

This clone was seen only a few times. The CDR3 reads CASSFGGSSYEQYF. CDR3 nucleotide sequence: TGTGCCAGCAGCTTTGGCGGGAGCTCCTACGAGCAGTACTTC. This chain connects TRBV7-2 to TRBJ2-7, with TRBD2 matching over 7 bases. The trim removed 3 bases at V and 0 bases at J, leaving 2 bases unmatched. The germline V gene has CDR1 SGHTA and CDR2 FQGNSA. This CDR3 has 14 amino acids.

The V call is TRBV4-1, the J call TRBJ2-1; 10 nucleotides line up with TRBD1. J lost 6 bases, V lost 3 bases, and 5 bases had no gene match. The CDR3 is 15 residues long. Germline V gives CDR1 MGHRA, CDR2 YSYEKL. Here the CDR3 reads CASSQIRQGANEQFF. DNA for the CDR3: TGCGCCAGCAGCCAGATTCGACAGGGGGCCAATGAGCAGTTCTTC.

J is TRBJ1-1 and V is TRBV7-9; D is possibly TRBD1 (6 bases). The CDR3 is made up of 14 amino acids. V shed 4 bases and J shed 0 bases, with 9 bases lying between them. CDR1 is SEHNR and CDR2 is FQNEAQ in the germline V gene (reference sequence). For the CDR3, the DNA is TGTGCCAGCAGCTATACAGGGATGAACACTGAAGCTTTCTTT. Translated: CASSYTGMNTEAFF.

In its sample, this clone was seen a few times. The chain couples TRBV7-2 to TRBJ1-6, with D maybe TRBD1 (6 bases). Between the trimmed V and J ends, which lost 4 bases and 8 bases, there was a span of 9 bases. Looked up from germline, CDR1 is SGHTA and CDR2 is FQGNSA. The CDR3 consists of 13 residues. This chain's CDR3 is CASSYRDYSPLHF. The CDR3 DNA reads TGTGCCAGCAGCTACAGGGATTATTCACCCCTCCACTTT. The complete variable domain, with remaining parts taken from reference TRBV7-2 and TRBJ1-6, reads GAGVSQSPSNKVTEKGKDVELRCDPISGHTALYWYRQSLGQGLEFLIYFQGNSAPDKSGLPSDRFSAERTGGSVSTLTIQRTQQEDSAVYLCASSYRDYSPLHFGNGTRLTVT.

J is TRBJ2-5 and V is TRBV30, with TRBD2 identical over 9 bases. The germline gives CDR1 GTSNPN, CDR2 SVGIG (reference sequence). This CDR3 has 13 residues. V was pared by 0 bases and J by 14 bases, with 10 bases of the junction left unmatched. The CDR3 DNA reads TGTGCCTGGAGTGTGGCGGGAGGGCCTTCGATTTACTTC. It is translated as CAWSVAGGPSIYF. Full variable domain (missing parts from reference TRBV30 and TRBJ2-5): SQTIHQWPATLVQPVGSPLSLECTVEGTSNPNLYWYRQAAGRGLQLLFYSVGIGQISSEVPQNLSASRPQDRQFILSSKKLLLSDSGFYLCAWSVAGGPSIYFGPGTRLLVL.

This clone was found a few times. The rearrangement joins TRBV7-3 to TRBJ2-2; 10 bases fit TRBD1. CDR3 size: 16 residues. J was trimmed by 7 bases and V by 1 base; bases with no gene match: 6. Germline loops: CDR1 SGHTA, CDR2 FQGTGA. The CDR3 bases are TGTGCCAGCAGCTTAAGGGAGACAGGGGGCATCGGGGAGCTGTTTTTT. As protein: CASSLRETGGIGELFF. Drawing the rest from reference TRBV7-3 and TRBJ2-2, the complete variable domain is GAGVSQTPSNKVTEKGKYVELRCDPISGHTALYWYRQSLGQGPEFLIYFQGTGAADDSGLPNDRFFAVRPEGSVSTLKIQRTERGDSAVYLCASSLRETGGIGELFFGEGSRLTVL.

This clone was seen only a few times. The rearrangement joins TRBV5-1 to TRBJ2-2; possible D gene TRBD2, 6 bases. Germline V gives CDR1 SGHRS, CDR2 YFSETQ. V was trimmed by 4 bases and J by 5 bases, leaving 18 bases between them. This CDR3 is 16 amino acids long. CDR3 sequence reads: CASSPAAGRGTGELFF. The CDR3 DNA is TGCGCCAGCAGCCCAGCCGCTGGTCGGGGGACCGGGGAGCTGTTTTTT.

This clone has just a few counts. The chain combines TRBV28 with TRBJ2-7; TRBD2 matches 7 bases. CDR1 and CDR2 from the germline V gene are MDHEN and SYDVKM. J was trimmed by 3 bases and V by 6 bases; bases with no gene match: 8. This CDR3 comprises 14 residues. The DNA of the CDR3 is TGTGCCAGCAGCCCTTATACTAGCGACTACGAGCAGTACTTC. Residues: CASSPYTSDYEQYF.

CDR3 sequence (DNA): TGTGCCAGCAGCTTATATACAGCCTCCGAGCAGTACTTC. This gives the protein CASSLYTASEQYF. The chain is built from TRBV7-2 and TRBJ2-7; D gene ambiguous. Trimming took off 2 bases at V and 6 bases at J, with 11 bases between the two ends. CDR1 is SGHTA and CDR2 is FQGNSA in the germline V gene. The CDR3 runs to 13 residues.